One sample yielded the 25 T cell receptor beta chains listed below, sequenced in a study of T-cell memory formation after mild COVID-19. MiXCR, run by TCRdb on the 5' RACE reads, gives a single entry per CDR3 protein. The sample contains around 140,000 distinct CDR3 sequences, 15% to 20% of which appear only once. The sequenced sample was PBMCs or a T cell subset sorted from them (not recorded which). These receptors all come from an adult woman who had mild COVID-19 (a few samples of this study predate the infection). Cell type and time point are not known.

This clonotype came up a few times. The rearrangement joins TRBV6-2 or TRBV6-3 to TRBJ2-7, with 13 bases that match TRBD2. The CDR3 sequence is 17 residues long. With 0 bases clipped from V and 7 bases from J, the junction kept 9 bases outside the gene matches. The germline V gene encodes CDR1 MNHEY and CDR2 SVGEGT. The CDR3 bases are TGTGCCAGCAGTTACTCTACTAGCGGGGGGGCCCGGGTAGAGCAGTACTTC. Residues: CASSYSTSGGARVEQYF.

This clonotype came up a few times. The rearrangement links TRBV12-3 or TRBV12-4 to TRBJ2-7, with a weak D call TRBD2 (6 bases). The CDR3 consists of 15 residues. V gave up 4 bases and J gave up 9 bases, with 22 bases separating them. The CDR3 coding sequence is TGTGCCAGCAGTTCGCGGGACTCCCTAACAGTGCGGCAGTACTTC. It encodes CASSSRDSLTVRQYF.

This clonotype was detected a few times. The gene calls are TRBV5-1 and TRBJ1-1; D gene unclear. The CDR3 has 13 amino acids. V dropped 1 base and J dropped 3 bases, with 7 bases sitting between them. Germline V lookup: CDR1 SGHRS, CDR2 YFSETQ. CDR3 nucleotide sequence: TGCGCCAGCAGCTTGCGACATGACACTGAAGCTTTCTTT. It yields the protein CASSLRHDTEAFF.

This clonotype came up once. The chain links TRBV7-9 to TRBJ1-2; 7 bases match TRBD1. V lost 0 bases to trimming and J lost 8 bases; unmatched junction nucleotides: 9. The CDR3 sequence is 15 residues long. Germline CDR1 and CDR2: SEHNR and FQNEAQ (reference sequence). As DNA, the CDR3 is TGTGCCAGCAGCTTAGCGCGGGGACAGCAAGGCGGCTACACCTTC. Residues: CASSLARGQQGGYTF.

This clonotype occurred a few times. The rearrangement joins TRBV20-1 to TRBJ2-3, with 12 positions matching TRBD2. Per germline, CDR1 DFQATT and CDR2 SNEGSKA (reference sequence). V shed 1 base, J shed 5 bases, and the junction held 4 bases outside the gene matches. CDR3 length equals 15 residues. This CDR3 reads CSARGTSGTRDTQYF. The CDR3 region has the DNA TGCAGTGCTAGAGGGACTAGCGGGACTAGAGATACGCAGTATTTT.

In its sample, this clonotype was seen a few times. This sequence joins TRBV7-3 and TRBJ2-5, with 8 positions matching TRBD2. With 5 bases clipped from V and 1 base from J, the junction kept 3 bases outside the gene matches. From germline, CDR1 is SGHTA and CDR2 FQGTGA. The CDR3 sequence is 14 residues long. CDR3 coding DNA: TGTGCCAGCAGCCGCGGGGGGATCCAAGAGACCCAGTACTTC. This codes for CASSRGGIQETQYF.

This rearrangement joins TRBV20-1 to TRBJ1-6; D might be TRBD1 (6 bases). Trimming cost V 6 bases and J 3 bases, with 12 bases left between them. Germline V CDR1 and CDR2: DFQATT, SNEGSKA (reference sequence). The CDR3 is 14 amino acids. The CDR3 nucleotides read TGCAGTGCACCCAACAGGGTCTATAATTCACCCCTCCACTTT. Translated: CSAPNRVYNSPLHF.

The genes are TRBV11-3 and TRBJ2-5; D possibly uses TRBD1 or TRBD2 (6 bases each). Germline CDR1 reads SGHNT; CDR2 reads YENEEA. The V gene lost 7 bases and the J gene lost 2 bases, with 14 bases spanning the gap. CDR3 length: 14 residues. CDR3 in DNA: TGTGCCAGCACTGGCGGAGGGGGGCAAGAGACCCAGTACTTC. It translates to CASTGGGGQETQYF. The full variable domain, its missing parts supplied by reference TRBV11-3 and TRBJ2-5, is EAGVVQSPRYKIIEKKQPVAFWCNPISGHNTLYWYLQNLGQGPELLIRYENEEAVDDSQLPKDRFSAERLKGVDSTLKIQPAELGDSAVYLCASTGGGGQETQYFGPGTRLLVL.

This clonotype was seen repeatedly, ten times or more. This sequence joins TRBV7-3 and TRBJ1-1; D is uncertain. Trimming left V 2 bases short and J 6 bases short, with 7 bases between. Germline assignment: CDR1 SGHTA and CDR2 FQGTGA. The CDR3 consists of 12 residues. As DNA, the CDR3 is TGTGCCAGCAGCTTAGGAGGCTCTGAAGCTTTCTTT. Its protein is CASSLGGSEAFF.

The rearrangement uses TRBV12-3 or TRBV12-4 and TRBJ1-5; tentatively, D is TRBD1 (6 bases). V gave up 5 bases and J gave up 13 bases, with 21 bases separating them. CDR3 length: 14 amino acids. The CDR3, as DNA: TGTGCCAGCAGTACTACCGAGGGGGTTGGGGAGCAGCATTTT. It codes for CASSTTEGVGEQHF.

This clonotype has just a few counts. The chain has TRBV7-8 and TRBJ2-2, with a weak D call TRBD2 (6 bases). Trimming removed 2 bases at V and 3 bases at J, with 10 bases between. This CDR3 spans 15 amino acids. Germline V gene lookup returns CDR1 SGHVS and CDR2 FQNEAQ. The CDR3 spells CASSLRGMDTGELFF. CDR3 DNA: TGTGCCAGCAGCTTACGGGGGATGGACACCGGGGAGCTGTTTTTT. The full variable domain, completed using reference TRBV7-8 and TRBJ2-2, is GAGVSQSPRYKVAKRGQDVALRCDPISGHVSLFWYQQALGQGPEFLTYFQNEAQLDKSGLPSDRFFAERPEGSVSTLKIQRTQQEDSAVYLCASSLRGMDTGELFFGEGSRLTVL.

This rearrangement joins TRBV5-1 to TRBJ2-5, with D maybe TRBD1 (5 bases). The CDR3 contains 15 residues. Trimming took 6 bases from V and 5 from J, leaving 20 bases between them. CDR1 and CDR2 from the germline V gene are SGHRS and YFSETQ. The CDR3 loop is CASTLELSGRETQYF. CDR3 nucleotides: TGCGCCAGCACCCTGGAGTTATCAGGGCGGGAGACCCAGTACTTC.

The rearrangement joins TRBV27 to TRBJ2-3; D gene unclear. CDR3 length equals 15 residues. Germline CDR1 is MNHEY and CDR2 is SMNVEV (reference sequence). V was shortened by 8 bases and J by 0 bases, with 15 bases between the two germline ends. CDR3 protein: CASHLRLQSTDTQYF. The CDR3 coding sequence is TGTGCCAGCCATCTCCGCTTACAGAGCACAGATACGCAGTATTTT.

CDR3 DNA sequence: TGTGCCAGCAGTTACTCGTCTAGCGGGAGGATGGACGAGCAGTACTTC. Protein product: CASSYSSSGRMDEQYF. The V call is TRBV6-5, the J call TRBJ2-7; 11 bases fit TRBD2. There are 16 residues in the CDR3. Looked up from germline, CDR1 is MNHEY and CDR2 is SVGAGI. V was pared by 0 bases and J by 5 bases, with 6 bases of the junction left unmatched.

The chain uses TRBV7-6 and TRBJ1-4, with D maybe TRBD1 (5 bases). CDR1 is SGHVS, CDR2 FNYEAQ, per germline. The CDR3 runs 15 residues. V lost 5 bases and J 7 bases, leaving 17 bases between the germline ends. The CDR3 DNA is TGTGCCAGCAGCCCCGGCGGGGGGGTTGGTGAAAAACTGTTTTTT. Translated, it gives CASSPGGGVGEKLFF.

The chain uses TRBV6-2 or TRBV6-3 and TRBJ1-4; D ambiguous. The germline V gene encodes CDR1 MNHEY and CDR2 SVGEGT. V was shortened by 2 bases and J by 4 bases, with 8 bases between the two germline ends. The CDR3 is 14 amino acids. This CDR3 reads CASSYGRLNEKLFF. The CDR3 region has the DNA TGTGCCAGCAGTTACGGGAGACTTAATGAAAAACTGTTTTTT.

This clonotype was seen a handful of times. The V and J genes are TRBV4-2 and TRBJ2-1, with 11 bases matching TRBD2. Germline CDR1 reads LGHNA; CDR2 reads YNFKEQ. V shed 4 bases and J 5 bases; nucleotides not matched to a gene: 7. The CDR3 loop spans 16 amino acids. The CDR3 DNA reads TGTGCCAGCAGCCCTTCTAGCGGGAGGCCCCACAATGAGCAGTTCTTC. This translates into CASSPSSGRPHNEQFF.

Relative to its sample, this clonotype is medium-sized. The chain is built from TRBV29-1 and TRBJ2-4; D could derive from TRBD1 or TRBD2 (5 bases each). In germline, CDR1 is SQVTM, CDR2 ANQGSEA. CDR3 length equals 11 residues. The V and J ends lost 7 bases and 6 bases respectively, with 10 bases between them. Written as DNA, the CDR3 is TGCAGCGGTGGGACCTTAAACATTCAGTACTTC. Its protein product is CSGGTLNIQYF.

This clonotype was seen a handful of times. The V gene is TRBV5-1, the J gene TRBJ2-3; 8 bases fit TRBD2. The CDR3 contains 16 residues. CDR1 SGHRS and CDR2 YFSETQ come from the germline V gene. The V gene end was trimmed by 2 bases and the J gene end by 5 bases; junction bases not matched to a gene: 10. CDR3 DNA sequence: TGCGCCAGCAGCTTTACGGCGGGGGGCCGAGGAGATACGCAGTATTTT. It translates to CASSFTAGGRGDTQYF.

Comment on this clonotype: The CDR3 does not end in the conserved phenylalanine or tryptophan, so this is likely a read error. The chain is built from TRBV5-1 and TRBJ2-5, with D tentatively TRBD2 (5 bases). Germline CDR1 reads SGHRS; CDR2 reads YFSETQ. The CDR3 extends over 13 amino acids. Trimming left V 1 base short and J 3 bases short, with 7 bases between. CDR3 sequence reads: CASSLRLKETQYL. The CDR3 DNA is TGCGCCAGCAGCTTGAGACTAAAAGAGACCCAGTACTTA.

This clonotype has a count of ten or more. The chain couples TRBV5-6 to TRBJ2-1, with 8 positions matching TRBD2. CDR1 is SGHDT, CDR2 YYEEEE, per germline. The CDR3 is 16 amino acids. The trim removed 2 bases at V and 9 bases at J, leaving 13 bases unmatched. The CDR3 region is CASSLFGYGRAGEQFF. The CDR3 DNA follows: TGTGCCAGCAGCTTATTTGGGTACGGGAGGGCCGGTGAGCAGTTCTTC.

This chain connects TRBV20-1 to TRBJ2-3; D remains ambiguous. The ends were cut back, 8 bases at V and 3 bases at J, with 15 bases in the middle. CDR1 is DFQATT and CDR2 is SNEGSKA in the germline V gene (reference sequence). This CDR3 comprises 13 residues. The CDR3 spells CSSVTAGTDTQYF. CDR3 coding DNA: TGCAGTTCCGTCACAGCTGGAACAGATACGCAGTATTTT.

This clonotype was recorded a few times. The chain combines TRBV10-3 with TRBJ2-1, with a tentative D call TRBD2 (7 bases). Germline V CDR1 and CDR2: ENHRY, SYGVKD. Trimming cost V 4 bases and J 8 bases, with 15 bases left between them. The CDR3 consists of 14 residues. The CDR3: CAISVRGARDEQFF. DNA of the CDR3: TGTGCCATCAGTGTTCGGGGGGCGAGGGATGAGCAGTTCTTC.

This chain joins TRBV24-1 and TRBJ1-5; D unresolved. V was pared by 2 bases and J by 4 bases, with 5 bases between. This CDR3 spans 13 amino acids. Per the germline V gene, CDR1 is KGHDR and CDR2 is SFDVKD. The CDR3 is CATSDSINQPQHF. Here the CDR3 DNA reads TGTGCCACCAGTGATTCTATTAATCAGCCCCAGCATTTT.

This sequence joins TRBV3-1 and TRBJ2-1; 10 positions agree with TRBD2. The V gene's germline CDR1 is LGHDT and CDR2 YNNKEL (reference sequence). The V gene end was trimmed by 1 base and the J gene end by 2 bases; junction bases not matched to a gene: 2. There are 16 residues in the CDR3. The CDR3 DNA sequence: TGTGCCAGCAGCCAAGGAGCGGGGGGGCCCTACAATGAGCAGTTCTTC. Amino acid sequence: CASSQGAGGPYNEQFF.